This T cell receptor (beta chain) was captured by sequencing in a study of blood T cell repertoires in COVID-19. Overall study context: The origin of the acute and convalescent COVID-19 samples was the United States, Italy and Spain.

Germline V lookup: CDR1 SEHNR, CDR2 FQNEAQ (reference sequence). CDR3 length: 15 residues. V was pared by 5 bases and J by 8 bases, with 5 bases of the junction left unmatched. Sequenced by immunoSEQ multiplex PCR; TCRdb stores in-frame clones only, minus some. The data hold roughly 200,000 clones, with about 86% observed a single time. This receptor was obtained from a man between 18 and 35 years old with active or convalescent COVID-19. J is TRBJ1-6 and V is TRBV7-9, with 11 bases lining up with TRBD1. Sequencing used peripheral blood. This chain's CDR3 is CASSPRTGGHSPLHF. CDR3 coding DNA: TGTGCCAGCAGCCCTCGGACAGGGGGCCATTCACCCCTCCACTTT.